Each of the 18 T cell receptor beta chains below was sequenced from the same sample in a study of blood T cell repertoires in COVID-19. The protocol was immunoSEQ multiplex PCR, while the TCRdb copy is restricted to in-frame clones and leaves out a portion. The sample includes 130,000 to 150,000 clones, around 85% of them seen just once. The source material was peripheral blood. The receptors were sampled from a woman between 35 and 50 years old with active or convalescent COVID-19.

The chain carries TRBV20-1 and TRBJ1-6; no firm D call. Trimming pared 3 bases from V and 7 bases from J, leaving 7 bases between. This CDR3 has 12 residues. The V gene's germline CDR1 is DFQATT and CDR2 SNEGSKA (reference sequence). CDR3 residues: CSASSGNSPLHF. The CDR3 DNA reads as TGCAGTGCTAGTTCGGGAAATTCACCCCTCCACTTT.

V gene TRBV5-8 combines with J gene TRBJ2-1; 10 positions agree with TRBD2. In germline, CDR1 is SGHTS, CDR2 YDEGEE. The CDR3 has 19 amino acids. The V segment lost 4 bases and the J segment 6 bases; nucleotides outside the gene matches: 19. CDR3 sequence (DNA): TGTGCCAGCAGCCCCTCCATCGGGTCTAGCGGGAGTCGGGGCAATGAGCAGTTCTTC. Translated: CASSPSIGSSGSRGNEQFF.

This clone was found a few times. The chain links TRBV6-1 to TRBJ1-5, with 8 bases lining up with TRBD1. The germline V gene encodes CDR1 MNHNS and CDR2 SASEGT. V dropped 3 bases and J dropped 0; count of bases not matched to a gene: 10. The CDR3 contains 18 residues. CDR3 amino acids: CASSDQGAIPYSNQPQHF. The CDR3 region has the DNA TGTGCCAGCAGTGATCAGGGGGCGATTCCCTATAGCAATCAGCCCCAGCATTTT.

The J gene is TRBJ1-3, the V gene TRBV3-1 (or the pseudogene TRBV3-2); D is unclear. The CDR3 runs 15 residues. The ends were cut back, 1 base at V and 6 bases at J, with 13 bases in the middle. CDR1 is LGHDT and CDR2 is YNNKEL in the germline V gene (reference sequence). Here the CDR3 reads CASSQGRGTLNTIYF. The DNA of the CDR3 is TGTGCCAGCAGCCAAGGACGGGGAACTTTAAACACCATATATTTT.

This clone came up a few times. The chain joins TRBV4-3 to TRBJ1-5, with 9 bases fitting TRBD1. Germline trimming cut 1 base from V and 6 bases from J; bases unmatched to any gene: 10. The germline CDR1 and CDR2 sequences are LGHNA and YSLEER. CDR3 length equals 17 residues. The CDR3 protein is CASSQGLLDRGFQPQHF. CDR3 nucleotides: TGCGCCAGCAGCCAAGGGCTGTTGGACAGGGGTTTTCAGCCCCAGCATTTT.

The CDR3 DNA reads as TGTGCCACCAGTGGTCTTCTCGGCCAAAGCGGGAGGGCCGGATACAATGAGCAGTTCTTC. This sequence encodes CATSGLLGQSGRAGYNEQFF. The J gene is TRBJ2-1, the V gene TRBV24-1; 10 bases align to TRBD2. The CDR3 runs to 20 residues. The trim removed 5 bases at V and 4 bases at J, leaving 19 bases unmatched. The germline CDR1 and CDR2 sequences are KGHDR and SFDVKD.

This chain uses TRBV19 with TRBJ2-6; possibly TRBD1 for D (6 bases). Trimming stripped 3 bases from V and 0 bases from J, with 12 bases between. Germline assignment: CDR1 LNHDA and CDR2 SQIVND (reference sequence). The CDR3 is 17 amino acids. The CDR3 DNA reads as TGTGCCAGTAGTATTGGGGGACACGTCTCTGGGGCCAACGTCCTGACTTTC. Translated: CASSIGGHVSGANVLTF.

The chain recombines TRBV19 with TRBJ2-1; D remains unclear. CDR3 size: 14 residues. Trimming cost V 1 base and J 4 bases, with 8 bases left between them. CDR1 and CDR2 from the germline V gene are LNHDA and SQIVND (reference sequence). The CDR3 DNA is TGTGCCAGTAGTATAGCCCGACAATACAATGAGCAGTTCTTC. It encodes CASSIARQYNEQFF.

This clone was seen only a few times. The rearrangement uses TRBV5-1 and TRBJ2-6, with D tentatively TRBD1 (5 bases). With 5 bases removed from V and 0 bases from J, the gap between germline ends came to 9 bases. Germline values: CDR1 SGHRS, CDR2 YFSETQ. The CDR3 has 15 residues. The CDR3, as DNA: TGCGCCAGCAGAACGGACAACTCTGGGGCCAACGTCCTGACTTTC. Translating it yields CASRTDNSGANVLTF.

V usage is TRBV7-9 and J usage is TRBJ2-1; TRBD1 matches 8 bases. This CDR3 has 15 residues. J gave up 7 bases and V 0 bases, and 5 bases lay outside the gene matches. Germline V gene sequence: CDR1 SEHNR, CDR2 FQNEAQ (reference sequence). The CDR3 DNA reads TGTGCCAGCAGCTTAGCCGGGACAGGTATTAATGAGCAGTTCTTC. This translates into CASSLAGTGINEQFF.

The chain couples TRBV18 to TRBJ1-2, with D tentatively TRBD1 (6 bases). This CDR3 region has 15 residues. V shed 2 bases and J shed 7 bases, with 17 bases lying between them. Germline CDR1 is KGHSH and CDR2 is LQKENI. The CDR3 reads CASSPDRRLLGGYTF. The CDR3 DNA reads as TGTGCCAGCTCACCAGACAGGAGACTCTTGGGTGGCTACACCTTC.

V gene TRBV19 combines with J gene TRBJ2-3, with 8 nucleotides matching TRBD2. Trimming took 1 base from V and 6 from J; bases not matched to a gene: 6. The CDR3 is made up of 15 amino acids. Germline-derived CDR1 and CDR2 are LNHDA and SQIVND (reference sequence). The CDR3 is CASSIVAGGSDTQYF. DNA for the CDR3: TGTGCCAGTAGTATAGTGGCGGGGGGTTCCGATACGCAGTATTTT. Drawing the rest from reference TRBV19 and TRBJ2-3, the complete variable domain is DGGITQSPKYLFRKEGQNVTLSCEQNLNHDAMYWYRQDPGQGLRLIYYSQIVNDFQKGDIAEGYSVSREKKESFPLTVTSAQKNPTAFYLCASSIVAGGSDTQYFGPGTRLTVL.

The chain uses TRBV7-9 and TRBJ1-6; D ambiguous. The length of the CDR3 is 13 residues. CDR1 is SEHNR and CDR2 is FQNEAQ in the germline V gene (reference sequence). Trimming removed 2 bases from V and 7 bases from J, with 6 bases in between. CDR3 region: CASSLSRNSPLHF. The CDR3 DNA reads TGTGCCAGCAGCTTATCACGGAATTCACCCCTCCACTTT.

The V gene is TRBV28, the J gene TRBJ2-1; 14 bases are shared with TRBD2. Per germline, CDR1 MDHEN and CDR2 SYDVKM. This CDR3 contains 22 residues. The ends lost 7 bases at V and 1 base at J; junction bases unmatched: 21. The CDR3 protein is CASKVSRPGLAGVRGSYNEQFF. The CDR3 DNA reads as TGTGCCAGCAAGGTGTCGCGTCCGGGACTAGCGGGAGTAAGAGGGTCCTACAATGAGCAGTTCTTC.

The chain combines TRBV28 with TRBJ2-5; 10 nucleotides agree with TRBD2. Germline values: CDR1 MDHEN, CDR2 SYDVKM. The V gene end was trimmed by 6 bases and the J gene end by 1 base; junction bases not matched to a gene: 17. The CDR3 sequence is 19 residues long. The CDR3 is CASRKWGASGSRGQETQYF. Here the CDR3 DNA reads TGTGCCAGCAGAAAATGGGGGGCTAGCGGGAGCCGTGGCCAAGAGACCCAGTACTTC.

The rearrangement uses TRBV6-1 and TRBJ2-5; 9 bases map to TRBD2. The CDR3 spans 15 residues. The junction had 9 bases not matched to a gene; V was cut back by 3 bases and J by 7 bases. Germline lookup yields CDR1 MNHNS and CDR2 SASEGT. The CDR3 DNA reads as TGTGCCAGCAGTGAGGGGAGCGGGGGGCGAGGGACCCAGTACTTC. It encodes CASSEGSGGRGTQYF.

The genes are TRBV6-1 and TRBJ1-2, with D possibly TRBD1 on 5 matching bases. The CDR3 is made up of 15 amino acids. The germline CDR1 and CDR2 sequences are MNHNS and SASEGT. V dropped 1 base and J dropped 5 bases, with 14 bases sitting between them. The CDR3 reads CASSEGPGREYGYTF. The CDR3 coding sequence is TGTGCCAGCAGTGAAGGGCCAGGGCGAGAGTATGGCTACACCTTC.

This clone was recorded once. V gene TRBV12-3 or TRBV12-4 combines with J gene TRBJ2-1; 9 nucleotides align to TRBD1. The CDR3 is made up of 13 amino acids. The V segment lost 7 bases and the J segment 8 bases; nucleotides outside the gene matches: 6. The CDR3 region is CASTLDRGYEQFF. CDR3 bases: TGTGCCAGCACCCTGGACAGGGGATATGAGCAGTTCTTC.